Detailed here is one TCR beta chain. What it binds is not known. Using immunoSEQ multiplex PCR, the repertoire was profiled, and TCRdb retains in-frame clones only, with some absent. Among 85,000 to 90,000 clones listed, approximately 90% were seen once. The data derive from a study of PD-1 blockade in classical Hodgkin lymphoma. Germline CDR1 reads LGHNA; CDR2 reads YNFKEQ. The CDR3 extends over 16 amino acids. Trimming stripped 2 bases from V and 4 bases from J, with 17 bases between. Time point noted: cycle 4 day 1 (C4D1), after less than seven weeks of nivolumab. Brentuximab vedotin exposure varied among the patients, all of whom had relapsed after autologous stem cell transplantation. Study-wide findings and caveats: Possible causes of repertoire differences, disease activity or prior therapy, remain undefined.

This receptor was taken from a human donor with classical Hodgkin lymphoma. The sample was peripheral blood mononuclear cells (PBMCs), taken before the fourth cycle of nivolumab. The chain links TRBV4-2 to TRBJ1-1; D is possibly TRBD1 (5 bases). This chain's CDR3 is CASSQPPGRRGTEAFF. The CDR3 DNA sequence: TGTGCCAGCAGCCAACCTCCGGGACGTAGGGGCACTGAAGCTTTCTTT.